This T cell receptor (beta chain) emerged from a study of radiotherapy plus CTLA-4 blockade in lung cancer. The overall study: Objective response rate was over 15%; disease control rate, about 28%. The study, taken as a whole, reports: Best predicting response, reportedly, were early blood T cell clone dynamics, with interferon-beta. Tumor-derived TCR clones expanded in blood after radiotherapy plus ipilimumab.

The study treated chemo-refractory metastatic non-small-cell lung cancer patients with focal radiation plus ipilimumab CTLA-4 blockade. The assay was immunoSEQ multiplex PCR, and TCRdb's table has in-frame clones only and misses some. In the table there are 120,000 or so clones, 90% of which are singletons. Turning to this clone: The target antigen is unknown.

The sequence was collected from a human donor with non-small cell lung cancer that progressed on radiotherapy plus ipilimumab. Sequencing was performed on peripheral blood, taken from a patient treated with radiotherapy plus ipilimumab.

CDR3 in DNA: TGTGCCAGCAGCGGGACAGGGCTCTCGGACACCATATATTTT. Translating gives CASSGTGLSDTIYF. This chain joins TRBV9 and TRBJ1-3, with 8 bases that match TRBD1. The CDR3 is made up of 14 amino acids. The V gene's germline CDR1 is SGDLS and CDR2 YYNGEE. J gave up 8 bases and V 3 bases, and 7 bases lay outside the gene matches.